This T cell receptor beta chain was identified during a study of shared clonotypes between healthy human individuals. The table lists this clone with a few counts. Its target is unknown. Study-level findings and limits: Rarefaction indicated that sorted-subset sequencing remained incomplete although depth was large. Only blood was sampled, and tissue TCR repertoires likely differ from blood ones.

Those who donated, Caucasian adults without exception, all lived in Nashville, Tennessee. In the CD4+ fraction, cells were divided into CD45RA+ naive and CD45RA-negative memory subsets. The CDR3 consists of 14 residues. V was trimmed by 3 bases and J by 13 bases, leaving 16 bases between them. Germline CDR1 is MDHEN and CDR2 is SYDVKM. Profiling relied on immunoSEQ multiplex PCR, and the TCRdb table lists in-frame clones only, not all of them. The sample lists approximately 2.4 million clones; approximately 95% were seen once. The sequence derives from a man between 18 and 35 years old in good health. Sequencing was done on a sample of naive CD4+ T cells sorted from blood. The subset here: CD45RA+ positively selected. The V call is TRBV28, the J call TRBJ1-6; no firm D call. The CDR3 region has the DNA TGTGCCAGCAGTTTGCGAGACATCTCCTCTCCCCTCCACTTT. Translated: CASSLRDISSPLHF.